This entry features one T cell receptor (beta chain) sequence. As yet, its antigen is unknown. Germline lookup yields CDR1 SGHNT and CDR2 YENEEA. The CDR3 covers 13 residues. Trimming cost V 10 bases and J 7 bases, with 16 bases left between them. This record belongs to a study of cytomegalovirus exposure and HLA in healthy donors. Study conclusions and caveats: A later analysis found most CMV-associated TCR beta chains apparently HLA-restricted.

In the PCR, 60 Vbeta and 13 Jbeta primers were used. Assay used: immunoSEQ multiplex PCR; TCRdb lists only in-frame clones, some missing. In the table there are 100,000 or so clones, just under 80% of which are singletons. The clonotype was recovered from a male donor in good health and CMV-seronegative. Sequenced material: PBMCs. The V and J genes are TRBV11-3 and TRBJ2-2; TRBD2 might be the D (5 bases). The CDR3 nucleotides are TGTGCCACAGCCGAGGCTAGCTTCGGGGAGCTGTTTTTT. Translated, it gives CATAEASFGELFF.